Listed below are T cell receptor beta chains from one sample, sequenced in a study of blood T cell repertoires in COVID-19. Generated by immunoSEQ multiplex PCR, the TCRdb table keeps only in-frame clones and is missing some. The sample lists approximately 130,000 clones; 82% were seen once. The material sequenced was peripheral blood. These TCRs come from a human donor in a cohort sampled during active COVID-19. CDR3s leave out the opening cysteine and the closing phenylalanine or tryptophan. Fields, in order: J gene, V gene, CDR3 protein.

TRBJ1-1	TRBV6-5	ASNKQGALGTEAF
TRBJ2-7	TRBV4-3	ASSQDGARANEQY
TRBJ1-5	TRBV4-1	ASSQAGQGRQPQH
TRBJ1-1	TRBV5-4	ASSPTGDRNTEAF
TRBJ2-5	TRBV3-1/TRBV3-2	ASSHAVASETQY
TRBJ2-3	TRBV18	ASSPSGGSGTDTQY
TRBJ2-1	TRBV7-6	ASSLISGGGNEQF
TRBJ2-3	TRBV5-8	ASSWGLAGGKGTDTQY
TRBJ2-2	TRBV7-8	ASSLGLAGGIPGELF
TRBJ2-3	TRBV6-5	ASSSGASGGDTQY
TRBJ2-6	TRBV4-3	ASSQGLSSGANVLT
TRBJ1-4	TRBV3-1/TRBV3-2	ASSQEGLGDEKLF
TRBJ1-1	TRBV2	ASTALGQLNTEAF
TRBJ1-1	TRBV6-5	ASSYFSGNTEAF
TRBJ2-5	TRBV5-5	ASSREAAKQETQY